These 29 T cell receptor beta chains originate from one sample sequenced in a study of cytomegalovirus exposure and HLA in healthy donors. 13 Jbeta primers and 60 Vbeta primers were used for the PCR. The repertoire was sequenced with immunoSEQ multiplex PCR; TCRdb's copy has only in-frame clones and lacks some. Counted here are under 140,000 clones, over 65% occurring once; the ten biggest clones make up 1.3%. Material for sequencing was PBMCs. These receptors were taken from a woman aged 25 to 45 in good health and CMV-seronegative.

The chain recombines TRBV19 with TRBJ2-1, with TRBD1 identical over 10 bases. This CDR3 region has 14 residues. Germline CDR1 reads LNHDA; CDR2 reads SQIVND (reference sequence). V shed 8 bases, J shed 6 bases, and the junction held 7 bases outside the gene matches. The CDR3: CASEPGQGSNEQFF. The DNA of the CDR3 is TGTGCCAGTGAGCCGGGACAGGGGTCCAATGAGCAGTTCTTC.

The chain couples TRBV25-1 to TRBJ2-1; TRBD1 might be the D (5 bases). The V end lost 4 bases, the J end lost 6 bases, and 16 bases lay between the germline ends. Germline CDR1 and CDR2: MGHDK and SYGVNS. The CDR3 consists of 15 residues. The CDR3 DNA reads TGTGCCAGCAGTGGGGGCAGGGCGGTAAGCAATGAGCAGTTCTTC. As protein: CASSGGRAVSNEQFF.

V and J are TRBV4-2 and TRBJ2-7; a weak D match, TRBD1 (6 bases). Trimming pared 2 bases from V and 2 bases from J, leaving 16 bases between. The CDR3 spans 16 residues. Germline CDR1 and CDR2: LGHNA and YNFKEQ. CDR3 in amino acids: CASSQPVGAAAYEQYF. The DNA of the CDR3 is TGTGCCAGCAGCCAACCTGTGGGGGCGGCAGCCTACGAGCAGTACTTC.

The table lists this clone with a few counts. This chain uses TRBV6-1 with TRBJ1-5; D is perhaps TRBD1 (5 bases). Germline V gene data show CDR1 as MNHNS and CDR2 as SASEGT. The CDR3 consists of 15 residues. The V gene lost 6 bases and the J gene lost 7 bases, with 19 bases spanning the gap. CDR3 sequence: CASSNYFGQGQPQHF. CDR3 sequence (DNA): TGTGCCAGCAGCAATTATTTCGGGCAGGGCCAGCCCCAGCATTTT.

The chain couples TRBV28 to TRBJ1-4; D is perhaps TRBD1 (5 bases). V was cut by 3 bases and J by 8 bases, with 19 bases left in between. The CDR3 consists of 16 residues. Germline CDR1 is MDHEN and CDR2 is SYDVKM. In DNA form, the CDR3 reads TGTGCCAGCAGTTTTATCTACAGGTCCGGTGGGGAAAAACTGTTTTTT. This translates into CASSFIYRSGGEKLFF.

The rearrangement uses TRBV7-2 and TRBJ2-3; 12 bases align to TRBD2. This CDR3 region has 17 residues. The trim removed 5 bases at V and 5 bases at J, leaving 11 bases unmatched. Per the germline V gene, CDR1 is SGHTA and CDR2 is FQGNSA. The CDR3: CASSRTYPGLAGDTQYF. Here the CDR3 DNA reads TGTGCCAGCAGCCGAACCTATCCGGGACTAGCGGGAGATACGCAGTATTTT.

The rearrangement uses TRBV5-8 and TRBJ1-5; weak D call: TRBD1 (5 bases). CDR3 length: 15 amino acids. V shed 0 bases and J shed 5 bases, with 12 bases lying between them. Per the germline V gene, CDR1 is SGHTS and CDR2 is YDEGEE. CDR3 nucleotides: TGTGCCAGCAGCTTGGGGCAGGGTGTTGATCAGCCCCAGCATTTT. Amino acid sequence: CASSLGQGVDQPQHF.

The V call is TRBV5-4, the J call TRBJ2-1; D gene ambiguous. The length of the CDR3 is 18 residues. Trimming pared 0 bases from V and 0 bases from J, leaving 16 bases between. CDR1 and CDR2 (germline): SGHNT, YYREEE (reference sequence). Here the CDR3 DNA reads TGTGCCAGCAGCTTGGTTGGGCAGTCGAGTAACTCCTACAATGAGCAGTTCTTC. It yields the protein CASSLVGQSSNSYNEQFF. The full variable domain, completed using reference TRBV5-4 and TRBJ2-1, is ETGVTQSPTHLIKTRGQQVTLRCSSQSGHNTVSWYQQALGQGPQFIFQYYREEENGRGNFPPRFSGLQFPNYSSELNVNALELDDSALYLCASSLVGQSSNSYNEQFFGPGTRLTVL.

The genes are TRBV27 and TRBJ1-5; the match to TRBD1 covers 9 bases. The V gene end was trimmed by 5 bases and the J gene end by 4 bases; junction bases not matched to a gene: 3. CDR1 and CDR2 from the germline V gene are MNHEY and SMNVEV (reference sequence). There are 14 residues in the CDR3. The DNA for the CDR3 is TGTGCCAGCAGTGGACAGGGGTTGAATCAGCCCCAGCATTTT. Translated, it gives CASSGQGLNQPQHF.

The chain has TRBV4-3 and TRBJ2-3; TRBD2 might be the D (6 bases). Germline CDR1 is LGHNA and CDR2 is YSLEER. V lost 0 bases and J 6 bases, leaving 16 bases between the germline ends. This CDR3 has 16 amino acids. CDR3 in amino acids: CASSQDRGLGSDTQYF. CDR3 in DNA: TGCGCCAGCAGCCAAGATCGGGGACTGGGCAGTGATACGCAGTATTTT.

The V call is TRBV19, the J call TRBJ2-5, with unresolved D. Germline V gives CDR1 LNHDA, CDR2 SQIVND (reference sequence). The V end lost 5 bases, the J end lost 1 base, and 8 bases lay between the germline ends. The CDR3 runs to 13 residues. The CDR3 loop reads CASSEVAQETQYF. The CDR3 DNA follows: TGTGCCAGTAGTGAGGTCGCCCAAGAGACCCAGTACTTC.

The chain is built from TRBV9 and TRBJ1-4, with 7 bases identical to TRBD1. V lost 5 bases, J lost 6 bases, and 7 bases stayed unmatched. This CDR3 region has 14 residues. Germline values: CDR1 SGDLS, CDR2 YYNGEE. Here the CDR3 reads CASSRLGTDEKLFF. CDR3 DNA sequence: TGTGCCAGCAGTAGACTCGGGACAGATGAAAAACTGTTTTTT.

The chain carries TRBV30 and TRBJ2-6; 9 nucleotides match TRBD1. The CDR3 loop spans 13 amino acids. Looked up from germline, CDR1 is GTSNPN and CDR2 is SVGIG (reference sequence). Here the CDR3 reads CARTGAGANVLTF. The CDR3 DNA reads as TGTGCACGGACAGGGGCCGGGGCCAACGTCCTGACTTTC.

This rearrangement joins TRBV6-5 to TRBJ1-4; D may be TRBD1 (6 bases). This CDR3 spans 14 amino acids. The germline CDR1 and CDR2 sequences are MNHEY and SVGAGI. V was shortened by 6 bases and J by 4 bases, with 12 bases between the two germline ends. DNA of the CDR3: TGTGCCAGCAGCTTCGGACAGAGTAATGAAAAACTGTTTTTT. It is translated as CASSFGQSNEKLFF.

This clone was seen once. The rearrangement joins TRBV12-5 to TRBJ2-1, with 15 nucleotides matching TRBD2. The CDR3 extends over 22 amino acids. Germline CDR1 is LGHNT and CDR2 is FRNRAP. V trimming: 3 bases; J trimming: 0 bases; junction bases outside the gene matches: 15. The CDR3 is CASGFNPGTSGGNRISYNEQFF. Here the CDR3 DNA reads TGTGCTAGTGGTTTTAATCCGGGGACTAGCGGGGGGAACAGAATCTCCTACAATGAGCAGTTCTTC.

This chain joins TRBV6-5 and TRBJ2-2; 7 nucleotides line up with TRBD2. The germline V gene has CDR1 MNHEY and CDR2 SVGAGI. This CDR3 is 15 amino acids long. With V trimmed by 0 bases and J by 4 bases, 2 bases remained unmatched. DNA for the CDR3: TGTGCCAGCAGTTACTCGAGCGGGACCACCGGGGAGCTGTTTTTT. Residues: CASSYSSGTTGELFF.

This CDR3 reads CASSVSSSYNEQFF. In DNA, the CDR3 is TGTGCCAGCAGCGTCTCCAGTTCCTACAATGAGCAGTTCTTC. The chain is built from TRBV9 and TRBJ2-1; D gene ambiguous. Germline values: CDR1 SGDLS, CDR2 YYNGEE. The V end was cut by 2 bases, the J end by 1 base, with 7 bases between. The length of the CDR3 is 14 residues.

This chain uses TRBV6-5 with TRBJ1-2; 8 bases are a match to TRBD1. Germline CDR1 reads MNHEY; CDR2 reads SVGAGI. The CDR3 length is 13 residues. Trimming cost V 6 bases and J 4 bases; bases outside gene matches: 4. The CDR3 loop is CASSRGHGYGYTF. The CDR3 DNA reads as TGTGCCAGCAGCAGGGGGCACGGCTATGGCTACACCTTC.

J is TRBJ1-1 and V is TRBV9, with TRBD1 matching 11 bases. The CDR3 contains 15 residues. J lost 8 bases, V lost 4 bases, and 10 bases had no gene match. CDR1 and CDR2 from the germline V gene are SGDLS and YYNGEE. The CDR3 DNA is TGTGCCAGCAGCTCCTGGGACAGGGGGTTCTACGAAGCTTTCTTT. The encoded protein is CASSSWDRGFYEAFF.

V gene TRBV6-5 combines with J gene TRBJ2-1, with 10 positions matching TRBD1. The CDR3 has 15 residues. After removal of 6 bases from V and 1 base from J, the junction contained 3 bases not matched to a gene. The germline CDR1 and CDR2 sequences are MNHEY and SVGAGI. The CDR3 nucleotides are TGTGCCAGCAGCCAGGACAGGGGGTCCTACAATGAGCAGTTCTTC. As protein: CASSQDRGSYNEQFF.

This chain uses TRBV9 with TRBJ1-1, with D maybe TRBD1 (5 bases). V shed 7 bases and J shed 0 bases, with 13 bases lying between them. The germline CDR1 and CDR2 sequences are SGDLS and YYNGEE. The length of the CDR3 is 14 residues. CDR3 sequence: CASQPQGMNTEAFF. For the CDR3, the DNA is TGTGCCAGCCAACCCCAGGGAATGAACACTGAAGCTTTCTTT. Full variable domain (rest looked up from reference TRBV9 and TRBJ1-1): DSGVTQTPKHLITATGQRVTLRCSPRSGDLSVYWYQQSLDQGLQFLIQYYNGEERAKGNILERFSAQQFPDLHSELNLSSLELGDSALYFCASQPQGMNTEAFFGQGTRLTVV.

This clone was seen a few times. CDR3 in amino acids: CASRADRVSYEQYF. In DNA, the CDR3 is TGTGCCAGCAGAGCCGACAGGGTCTCCTACGAGCAGTACTTC. V gene TRBV6-1 combines with J gene TRBJ2-7, with 7 bases matching TRBD1. Looked up from germline, CDR1 is MNHNS and CDR2 is SASEGT. This CDR3 spans 14 amino acids. V trimming: 6 bases; J trimming: 0 bases; junction bases outside the gene matches: 5.

On this clone: At one of its ends the junction is not consistent with the germline gene, which may arise from a read error. V usage is TRBV4-2 and J usage is TRBJ2-5, with 10 bases lining up with TRBD2. CDR1 is LGHNA and CDR2 is YNFKEQ in the germline V gene. CDR3 length: 17 amino acids. The CDR3 region has the DNA TGTGCCAGCAGCCAAGGGGCAGCGGGGGGGTACCAAGAGGCCCAGTACTTC. Encoded protein: CASSQGAAGGYQEAQYF.

This clone was detected once. The J gene is TRBJ1-2, the V gene TRBV29-1, with D hard to call. Germline CDR1 and CDR2: SQVTM and ANQGSEA. This CDR3 region has 13 residues. V lost 4 bases and J lost 4, with 13 bases in between. CDR3 in DNA: TGCAGCGTTGCCCGTCCGGAGGGCTATGGCTACACCTTC. Encoded protein: CSVARPEGYGYTF.

The genes are TRBV29-1 and TRBJ2-7, with 8 bases lining up with TRBD2. J was trimmed by 4 bases and V by 4 bases; bases with no gene match: 3. The CDR3 covers 12 residues. Germline loops: CDR1 SQVTM, CDR2 ANQGSEA. In DNA, the CDR3 is TGCAGCGTTGCGGGGGGGGAGTACGAGCAGTACTTC. Its translation: CSVAGGEYEQYF.

This clone has just a few counts. The chain combines TRBV5-4 with TRBJ1-1, with 7 bases fitting TRBD1. The CDR3 consists of 14 residues. Germline trimming cut 6 bases from V and 1 base from J; bases unmatched to any gene: 6. CDR1 is SGHNT and CDR2 is YYREEE in the germline V gene (reference sequence). CDR3 in amino acids: CASNQGGENTEAFF. DNA of the CDR3: TGTGCCAGCAATCAAGGGGGCGAGAACACTGAAGCTTTCTTT.

The rearrangement joins TRBV20-1 to TRBJ2-7; weak D call: TRBD1 (6 bases). Germline V gives CDR1 DFQATT, CDR2 SNEGSKA (reference sequence). V was clipped by 5 bases and J by 1 base, with 6 bases between them. This CDR3 has 11 amino acids. The DNA for the CDR3 is TGCAGTGCTGACAGGTCCTACGAGCAGTACTTC. Protein sequence: CSADRSYEQYF.

The chain links TRBV11-2 to TRBJ1-1, with D perhaps TRBD1 (6 bases). The V end lost 0 bases, the J end lost 4 bases, and 12 bases lay between the germline ends. Germline loops: CDR1 SGHAT, CDR2 FQNNGV. This CDR3 is 15 amino acids long. Written as DNA, the CDR3 is TGTGCCAGCAGCTTAGAGGCAGGGGTAAGCACTGAAGCTTTCTTT. Translated, it gives CASSLEAGVSTEAFF.

The gene calls are TRBV7-9 and TRBJ2-7, with D hard to call. Germline V gene lookup returns CDR1 SEHNR and CDR2 FQNEAQ (reference sequence). The ends were cut back, 5 bases at V and 0 bases at J, with 11 bases in the middle. This CDR3 is 14 amino acids long. The CDR3 DNA follows: TGTGCCAGCAGCCGACTGCTTCACTCCTACGAGCAGTACTTC. This encodes CASSRLLHSYEQYF.